The next 25 T cell receptor beta chains were all read from a single sample in a study of spatial heterogeneity in lung cancer. The time point is: sample taken at primary tumor resection. MiXCR, run by TCRdb on the 5' RACE reads, gives a single entry per CDR3 protein. Altogether 20,000 to 25,000 distinct CDR3 sequences are present, approximately 6.2% being singletons, with the ten largest covering about 35%. The sample was PBMCs, taken at surgery. The receptors were gathered from a male donor with early-stage non-small cell lung cancer.

This clonotype was detected ten times or more. The chain carries TRBV28 and TRBJ1-6; D not certain. The V gene's germline CDR1 is MDHEN and CDR2 SYDVKM. Trimming took 5 bases from V and 9 from J, leaving 11 bases between them. The CDR3 extends over 13 amino acids. DNA for the CDR3: TGTGCCAGCAGTCTTACATGGACTTCACCCCTCCACTTT. Protein: CASSLTWTSPLHF.

By sample share, this clonotype is medium-sized. This chain links TRBV10-3 with TRBJ2-5, with unresolved D. The CDR3 has 16 amino acids. V was shortened by 3 bases and J by 4 bases, with 18 bases between the two germline ends. Germline V gene lookup returns CDR1 ENHRY and CDR2 SYGVKD. Here the CDR3 reads CAISEGQDPGSETQYF. As DNA, the CDR3 is TGTGCCATCAGTGAAGGTCAGGATCCCGGGTCAGAGACCCAGTACTTC.

This clonotype was found many times. The V gene is TRBV28, the J gene TRBJ2-5; no reliable D call. CDR1 MDHEN and CDR2 SYDVKM come from the germline V gene. V shed 10 bases and J shed 5 bases, with 20 bases lying between them. This CDR3 region has 14 residues. The CDR3 spells CATDEGSVLETQYF. Here the CDR3 DNA reads TGTGCCACCGACGAAGGGTCTGTCCTGGAGACCCAGTACTTC.

This clonotype was recorded at least ten times. The chain is built from TRBV27 and TRBJ2-3; no definite D call. CDR1 MNHEY and CDR2 SMNVEV come from the germline V gene (reference sequence). Trimming removed 0 bases at V and 5 bases at J, with 6 bases between. The CDR3 is 13 amino acids. The chain's CDR3 is CASSLSRGDTQYF. As DNA, the CDR3 is TGTGCCAGCAGTTTATCGAGAGGAGATACGCAGTATTTT.

This clonotype appeared a few times. The CDR3 region is CASSHTRNYGYTF. The CDR3 DNA reads TGTGCCAGCAGCCACACACGGAACTATGGCTACACCTTC. The chain carries TRBV12-3 or TRBV12-4 and TRBJ1-2; D not resolved. V shed 6 bases and J shed 2 bases, with 10 bases lying between them. The CDR3 covers 13 residues.

This clonotype was counted many times. The chain carries TRBV6-5 and TRBJ2-5; no definite D call. CDR1 MNHEY and CDR2 SVGAGI come from the germline V gene. The ends were cut back, 9 bases at V and 1 base at J, with 12 bases in the middle. The CDR3 totals 13 residues. CDR3 nucleotides: TGTGCCAGTTCGGAGTACTTCCAAGAGACCCAGTACTTC. Protein: CASSEYFQETQYF.

This clonotype was observed many times. This sequence joins TRBV7-9 and TRBJ1-6; D is unclear. CDR1 and CDR2 from the germline V gene are SEHNR and FQNEAQ (reference sequence). This CDR3 region has 12 residues. Trimming took off 3 bases at V and 10 bases at J, with 7 bases between the two ends. The CDR3 sequence is CASSFGESPLHF. CDR3 DNA: TGTGCCAGCAGCTTTGGGGAGTCACCCCTCCACTTT.

The chain joins TRBV5-5 to TRBJ2-5, with 10 bases fitting TRBD1. The germline CDR1 and CDR2 sequences are SGHKS and YYEKEE (reference sequence). V lost 0 bases, J lost 5 bases, and 7 bases stayed unmatched. The CDR3 has 16 amino acids. As DNA, the CDR3 is TGTGCCAGCAGCTTGGGTCCGGGACAGGGGATCGAGACCCAGTACTTC. Translating it yields CASSLGPGQGIETQYF.

The sample holds many counts of this clonotype. The gene calls are TRBV6-2 or TRBV6-3 and TRBJ1-2, with D tentatively TRBD1 (6 bases). Between the trimmed V and J ends, which lost 3 bases and 5 bases, there was a span of 13 bases. The CDR3 sequence is 14 residues long. Germline CDR1 MNHEY, CDR2 SVGEGT. CDR3 in DNA: TGTGCCAGCAGTTATCGGGGGGCATGGTATGGCTACACCTTC. It specifies CASSYRGAWYGYTF.

This clonotype was detected ten times or more. The rearrangement joins TRBV7-2 to TRBJ2-2; tentative D call: TRBD2 (7 bases). Trimming pared 0 bases from V and 6 bases from J, leaving 11 bases between. Germline loops: CDR1 SGHTA, CDR2 FQGNSA. CDR3 length: 15 amino acids. The CDR3 reads CASSLAQGRAGELFF. In DNA, the CDR3 is TGTGCCAGCAGCTTAGCCCAGGGGAGGGCCGGGGAGCTGTTTTTT.

The sample holds many counts of this clonotype. The V and J genes are TRBV18 and TRBJ2-3; TRBD1 might be the D (6 bases). Germline V lookup: CDR1 KGHSH, CDR2 LQKENI. V was clipped by 2 bases and J by 5 bases, with 11 bases between them. The CDR3 loop spans 14 amino acids. In DNA form, the CDR3 reads TGTGCCAGCTCACCAATGGGGGACATAGATACGCAGTATTTT. This encodes CASSPMGDIDTQYF. The variable domain in full, completed from reference TRBV18 and TRBJ2-3, reads NAGVMQNPRHLVRRRGQEARLRCSPMKGHSHVYWYRQLPEEGLKFMVYLQKENIIDESGMPKERFSAEFPKEGPSILRIQQVVRGDSAAYFCASSPMGDIDTQYFGPGTRLTVL.

This clonotype showed up many times. The chain couples TRBV12-3 or TRBV12-4 to TRBJ1-1; D not resolved. The V gene lost 5 bases and the J gene lost 0 bases, with 1 base spanning the gap. This CDR3 is 11 amino acids long. The CDR3 loop reads CASSMNTEAFF. CDR3 coding DNA: TGTGCCAGCAGTATGAACACTGAAGCTTTCTTT.

This clonotype has a count of ten or more. The rearrangement joins TRBV5-6 to TRBJ2-7; D unclear. V was trimmed by 1 base and J by 3 bases, leaving 8 bases between them. The CDR3 runs 13 residues. The germline CDR1 and CDR2 sequences are SGHDT and YYEEEE. DNA of the CDR3: TGTGCCAGCAGCTTGCCAGGTGGCTACGAGCAGTACTTC. This codes for CASSLPGGYEQYF.

This clonotype was detected only a few times. The chain is built from TRBV3-1 and TRBJ2-5, with no clear D. Trimming cost V 4 bases and J 1 base, with 4 bases left between them. The CDR3 contains 12 residues. The germline V gene encodes CDR1 LGHDT and CDR2 YNNKEL (reference sequence). The CDR3 spells CASSRIQETQYF. The CDR3 nucleotides are TGTGCCAGCAGCCGTATCCAAGAGACCCAGTACTTC.

This clonotype was found many times. The chain links TRBV7-3 to TRBJ2-5; D may be TRBD1 (7 bases). This CDR3 region has 15 residues. The V gene's germline CDR1 is SGHTA and CDR2 FQGTGA. Trimming took 7 bases from V and 1 from J, leaving 16 bases between them. The CDR3 here is CASTSQGGRQETQYF. CDR3 coding DNA: TGTGCCAGCACTTCTCAGGGGGGTCGCCAAGAGACCCAGTACTTC. Full variable domain (rest looked up from reference TRBV7-3 and TRBJ2-5): GAGVSQTPSNKVTEKGKYVELRCDPISGHTALYWYRQSLGQGPEFLIYFQGTGAADDSGLPNDRFFAVRPEGSVSTLKIQRTERGDSAVYLCASTSQGGRQETQYFGPGTRLLVL.

This clonotype is medium-sized (0.01 to 0.1%) in the sample. The chain is built from TRBV5-6 and TRBJ2-7, with D tentatively TRBD2 (5 bases). CDR1 and CDR2 from the germline V gene are SGHDT and YYEEEE. Deletions cut 4 bases from V and 4 bases from J, with 12 bases between. The CDR3 spans 13 residues. CDR3 sequence: CASSPGRTYEQYF. The DNA of the CDR3 is TGTGCCAGCAGCCCCGGACGGACTTACGAGCAGTACTTC.

This clonotype was seen many times. The V call is TRBV7-9, the J call TRBJ2-5; D may be TRBD1 (5 bases). The CDR3 spans 11 residues. Germline V CDR1 and CDR2: SEHNR, FQNEAQ (reference sequence). Trimming removed 8 bases from V and 4 bases from J, with 8 bases in between. The CDR3 is CASGARETQYF. In DNA form, the CDR3 reads TGTGCCAGCGGGGCGAGAGAGACCCAGTACTTC.

This clonotype was picked up many times. V and J are TRBV19 and TRBJ2-1, with 10 bases matching TRBD2. The CDR3 spans 15 residues. The junction had 5 bases not matched to a gene; V was cut back by 3 bases and J by 6 bases. CDR1 is LNHDA, CDR2 SQIVND, per germline (reference sequence). CDR3 DNA: TGTGCCAGTAGTATTGGAGCTAGCGGGGGCAATGAGCAGTTCTTC. Encoded protein: CASSIGASGGNEQFF.

This clonotype was counted ten times or more. The V call is TRBV7-8, the J call TRBJ1-6, with D maybe TRBD1 (6 bases). Germline CDR1 SGHVS, CDR2 FQNEAQ. Trimming took 5 bases from V and 2 from J, leaving 10 bases between them. This CDR3 is built from 15 residues. CDR3 protein: CASSGRTAYNSPLHF. As DNA, the CDR3 is TGTGCCAGCAGCGGAAGGACAGCCTATAATTCACCCCTCCACTTT.

This clonotype was detected many times. The V call is TRBV6-2 or TRBV6-3, the J call TRBJ1-1; D is unresolved. The CDR3 totals 11 residues. Per germline, CDR1 MNHEY and CDR2 SVGEGT. V was clipped by 1 base and J by 10 bases, with 7 bases between them. CDR3 in amino acids: CASSYFGAAFF. The CDR3 DNA reads as TGTGCCAGCAGTTACTTCGGTGCAGCTTTCTTT.

The chain links TRBV5-1 to TRBJ2-7; 8 positions match TRBD2. The CDR3 is 13 residues long. CDR1 SGHRS and CDR2 YFSETQ come from the germline V gene. Trimming cost V 5 bases and J 6 bases; bases outside gene matches: 7. The CDR3: CASSLRGGGEQYF. The CDR3 bases are TGCGCCAGCAGTCTCCGGGGGGGCGGCGAGCAGTACTTC. Supplemented by reference TRBV5-1 and TRBJ2-7, the full variable domain reads KAGVTQTPRYLIKTRGQQVTLSCSPISGHRSVSWYQQTPGQGLQFLFEYFSETQRNKGNFPGRFSGRQFSNSRSEMNVSTLELGDSALYLCASSLRGGGEQYFGPGTRLTVT.

This clonotype came up many times. The CDR3 reads CASSLDRAQPQHF. The CDR3, as DNA: TGTGCCAGCAGCTTAGATCGGGCTCAGCCCCAGCATTTT. This sequence joins TRBV7-2 and TRBJ1-5; D remains unclear. CDR3 length: 13 amino acids. The V gene's germline CDR1 is SGHTA and CDR2 FQGNSA. The V end lost 1 base, the J end lost 6 bases, and 7 bases lay between the germline ends.

In this sample, this clonotype turned up many times. This sequence joins TRBV7-3 and TRBJ2-7; D gene ambiguous. CDR1 and CDR2 from the germline V gene are SGHTA and FQGTGA. The CDR3 loop spans 14 amino acids. The V end was cut by 7 bases, the J end by 2 bases, with 15 bases between. The CDR3 nucleotides are TGTGCCAGCAAGAGACGGGCAGATCCCTACGAGCAGTACTTC. It codes for CASKRRADPYEQYF.

This clonotype was seen ten or more times. This rearrangement joins TRBV7-6 to TRBJ1-5; D unclear. CDR1 SGHVS and CDR2 FNYEAQ come from the germline V gene. The CDR3 loop spans 14 amino acids. V shed 5 bases and J shed 9 bases, with 17 bases lying between them. The CDR3, as DNA: TGTGCCAGCAGCGGGTACCTATCGTCGGGGCCCCAGCATTTT. Its protein product is CASSGYLSSGPQHF.

This clonotype was found many times. The J gene is TRBJ1-5, the V gene TRBV4-1; D might be TRBD1 (6 bases). CDR1 is MGHRA, CDR2 YSYEKL, per germline. The CDR3 runs to 15 residues. V was shortened by 1 base and J by 3 bases, with 10 bases between the two germline ends. This chain's CDR3 is CASSQAGQINQPQHF. CDR3 sequence (DNA): TGCGCCAGCAGCCAAGCCGGACAGATCAATCAGCCCCAGCATTTT.